These 29 T cell receptor beta chains were sequenced from one sample in a study of metastatic and nonmetastatic thyroid tumors. TCRdb re-clonotyped the PCR reads through MiXCR. The sample includes about 24,000 clones, around 18% of them seen just once. Patients were all untreated before their thyroid surgery. The material sequenced was adjacent normal tissue. The receptor set was obtained from a male donor with papillary thyroid cancer or a benign thyroid nodule (not recorded which). Some clones in this sample may be carry-over from other donors' samples.

This clone was counted at least ten times. This chain joins TRBV7-9 and TRBJ2-5; D assignment may be TRBD1 or TRBD2 (6 bases each). The CDR3 contains 16 residues. V shed 3 bases and J shed 5 bases, with 19 bases lying between them. Germline V CDR1 and CDR2: SEHNR, FQNEAQ (reference sequence). The CDR3 spells CASSFPGAAWVETQYF. Written as DNA, the CDR3 is TGTGCCAGCAGCTTCCCGGGGGCGGCATGGGTGGAGACCCAGTACTTC.

The rearrangement joins TRBV11-2 to TRBJ2-3; 9 bases are a match to TRBD2. Trimming at V came to 5 bases and at J to 4 bases, leaving 13 bases not matched to a gene. The CDR3 contains 17 residues. CDR1 is SGHAT and CDR2 is FQNNGV in the germline V gene. CDR3 bases: TGTGCCAGCAGCGAACCCACGGGCGGGAGGGGGGCAGATACGCAGTATTTT. Protein: CASSEPTGGRGADTQYF. Full variable domain (outside the CDR3, taken from reference TRBV11-2 and TRBJ2-3): EAGVAQSPRYKIIEKRQSVAFWCNPISGHATLYWYQQILGQGPKLLIQFQNNGVVDDSQLPKDRFSAERLKGVDSTLKIQPAKLEDSAVYLCASSEPTGGRGADTQYFGPGTRLTVL.

The chain links TRBV28 to TRBJ2-1, with 11 nucleotides matching TRBD2. V was pared by 6 bases and J by 4 bases, with 14 bases of the junction left unmatched. This CDR3 contains 18 residues. Germline V gene sequence: CDR1 MDHEN, CDR2 SYDVKM. CDR3 loop: CASSPSGGPHSKYNEQFF. CDR3 sequence (DNA): TGTGCCAGCAGCCCTAGCGGGGGGCCCCACTCGAAGTACAATGAGCAGTTCTTC.

At least ten counts were recorded for this clone. V and J are TRBV19 and TRBJ1-1, with 12 bases aligning to TRBD1. The CDR3 has 16 amino acids. With 3 bases clipped from V and 3 bases from J, the junction kept 5 bases outside the gene matches. The germline V gene has CDR1 LNHDA and CDR2 SQIVND (reference sequence). The DNA for the CDR3 is TGTGCCAGTAGTATCCCGGGACAGGGGGCGGACACTGAAGCTTTCTTT. It translates to CASSIPGQGADTEAFF.

For this clone: Without the conserved terminal phenylalanine or tryptophan, this CDR3 likely stems from a read error. This chain uses TRBV5-1 with TRBJ2-3; 11 positions match TRBD2. Losses at the gene ends were 5 bases for V and 2 bases for J; bases not matched to a gene: 4. This CDR3 is built from 15 residues. Germline CDR1 SGHRS, CDR2 YFSETQ. This CDR3 reads CASRLLAGDTDTQYY. CDR3 coding DNA: TGCGCCAGCAGATTACTAGCGGGAGACACAGATACGCAGTATTAT.

This clone rates as medium-sized. The chain employs TRBV6-1 and TRBJ2-7; 11 bases match TRBD2. The CDR3 loop spans 15 amino acids. The germline V gene has CDR1 MNHNS and CDR2 SASEGT. V was pared by 7 bases and J by 0 bases, with 5 bases of the junction left unmatched. The CDR3 loop reads CASTRTSGSSYEQYV. The CDR3, as DNA: TGTGCCAGCACCCGAACTAGCGGGAGCTCCTACGAGCAGTACGTC.

This clone was found many times. The chain combines TRBV30 with TRBJ1-4; 10 bases match TRBD1. This CDR3 has 14 amino acids. The V gene's germline CDR1 is GTSNPN and CDR2 SVGIG (reference sequence). Germline trimming cut 5 bases from V and 7 bases from J; bases unmatched to any gene: 7. The CDR3 spells CAWDTTGGGEKLFF. DNA for the CDR3: TGTGCCTGGGACACGACAGGGGGCGGTGAAAAACTGTTTTTT.

This clone was seen repeatedly, ten times or more. This chain joins TRBV14 and TRBJ2-7, with 9 nucleotides matching TRBD2. Unmatched junction bases numbered 12, after V lost 0 bases and J lost 6 bases. Germline CDR1 and CDR2: SGHDN and FVKESK. This CDR3 has 17 amino acids. In DNA form, the CDR3 reads TGTGCCAGCAGCCAAGATGCAGCGGGAGGACCTCGGGGCGAGCAGTACGTC. Its protein product is CASSQDAAGGPRGEQYV.

This clone was counted between two and nine times. Other nucleotide sequences in the sample specify the same CDR3. The gene calls are TRBV20-1 and TRBJ2-7, with D perhaps TRBD2 (5 bases). The CDR3 has 15 amino acids. CDR1 and CDR2 from the germline V gene are DFQATT and SNEGSKA (reference sequence). Trimming shortened V by 3 bases and J by 0 bases, and 15 bases separated the two germline ends. The CDR3: CSAREEGVVSYEQYV. DNA for the CDR3: TGCAGTGCTAGGGAGGAAGGTGTCGTCTCCTACGAGCAGTACGTC.

Note on this clone: The junction does not match germline at one end; this may be a read error. The chain recombines TRBV5-5 with TRBJ2-3; possibly TRBD2 for D (5 bases). Germline CDR1 reads SGHKS; CDR2 reads YYEKEE (reference sequence). The CDR3 loop spans 15 amino acids. This chain's CDR3 is CASTLEAGSTDTQYF. The CDR3 bases are TGTGCCAGCACCTTGGAGGCTGGTAGCACAGATACTCAGTATTTT.

This clone was counted many times. The chain has TRBV15 and TRBJ2-2, with D perhaps TRBD2 (6 bases). The ends were cut back, 0 bases at V and 3 bases at J, with 11 bases in the middle. The CDR3 contains 16 residues. Germline V gene data show CDR1 as LNHNV and CDR2 as YYDKDF (reference sequence). The CDR3: CATSRERGVDTGELFF. The CDR3 DNA is TGTGCCACCAGCAGAGAGCGGGGCGTGGACACCGGGGAGCTGTTTTTT.

CDR3 DNA: TGTGCCAGCAGTCTAAGGGGGAGTTGGGACCCCGTAATGGGTAAAAAACTGTTTTTT. It yields the protein CASSLRGSWDPVMGKKLFF. The chain links TRBV27 to TRBJ1-4, with D possibly matching TRBD1 (6 bases). V lost 5 bases and J 9 bases, leaving 31 bases between the germline ends. Per germline, CDR1 MNHEY and CDR2 SMNVEV (reference sequence). The CDR3 totals 19 residues.

Ten or more counts support this clone. V is TRBV4-1 and J is TRBJ2-1, with TRBD2 identical over 13 bases. Trimming at V came to 4 bases and at J to 9 bases, leaving 3 bases not matched to a gene. The CDR3 has 14 residues. Germline loops: CDR1 MGHRA, CDR2 YSYEKL. DNA of the CDR3: TGCGCCAGCAGCCTCGGACTAGCGGGAGTTGAGCAGTTCTTC. Protein sequence: CASSLGLAGVEQFF.

To note about this clone: A much more abundant neighbour one base away suggests this may be a read error. V gene TRBV6-5 combines with J gene TRBJ1-4; 8 bases are a match to TRBD1. The germline V gene has CDR1 MNHEY and CDR2 SVGAGI. CDR3 length equals 16 residues. In nucleotides, the CDR3 is TGTGCCAGCAGTTATTACTTTACCGGGACAGGTGAAAAACTGGTTTTT. Its protein product is CASSYYFTGTGEKLVF.

This clone was found a few times. A clone one base away is much larger, so this may be a read error. Other DNA sequences in this specimen translate into the identical CDR3. The chain has TRBV5-6 and TRBJ2-3, with D perhaps matching TRBD2 (5 bases). In germline, CDR1 is SGHDT, CDR2 YYEEEE. The CDR3 contains 14 residues. With 2 bases removed from V and 6 bases from J, the gap between germline ends came to 13 bases. In nucleotides, the CDR3 is TGTGCCAGCAGCTTTGGAGGTGTTCCCGATACGCAGTATTTT. Its protein is CASSFGGVPDTQYF.

Concerning this clone itself: Additional DNA sequences in this sample encode the identical CDR3. This chain joins TRBV20-1 and TRBJ2-5; 9 bases align to TRBD2. There are 19 residues in the CDR3. Germline loops: CDR1 DFQATT, CDR2 SNEGSKA (reference sequence). V shed 0 bases, J shed 4 bases, and the junction held 18 bases outside the gene matches. The CDR3 region is CSARDQGLGGRAVGETQYF. The CDR3 nucleotides read TGCAGTGCTAGAGATCAGGGTCTCGGCGGGAGGGCCGTGGGAGAGACCCAGTACTTC.

In the case of this clone: The CDR3 does not close with the conserved phenylalanine or tryptophan, likely indicating a read error. The limits of the CDR3 on the DNA are not certain, so only TCRdb's listed CDR3 is given. The chain is built from TRBV14 and TRBJ1-6. Germline values: CDR1 SGHDN, CDR2 FVKESK. Termini included, the CDR3 measures 10 amino acids. The CDR3 is CASSQWSSLS.

Ten or more counts support this clone. The gene calls are TRBV3-1 and TRBJ1-3, with unresolved D. V was clipped by 3 bases and J by 4 bases, with 13 bases between them. Germline-derived CDR1 and CDR2 are LGHDT and YNNKEL (reference sequence). CDR3 length: 15 residues. The CDR3 DNA reads TGTGCCAGCAGCCAGGGGAGCACGTCCGGAAACACCATATATTTT. Its translation is CASSQGSTSGNTIYF.

This chain uses TRBV11-2 with TRBJ1-2; 10 nucleotides match TRBD1. The germline gives CDR1 SGHAT, CDR2 FQNNGV. The CDR3 has 17 residues. The J segment lost 7 bases and the V segment lost 1 base, leaving 12 bases of the junction unmatched. In nucleotides, the CDR3 is TGTGCCAGCAGCTTAGGAAGACAGGGGGCGCAGGTATCTGGCTACACCTTC. Protein product: CASSLGRQGAQVSGYTF. Full variable domain (outside the CDR3, taken from reference TRBV11-2 and TRBJ1-2): EAGVAQSPRYKIIEKRQSVAFWCNPISGHATLYWYQQILGQGPKLLIQFQNNGVVDDSQLPKDRFSAERLKGVDSTLKIQPAKLEDSAVYLCASSLGRQGAQVSGYTFGSGTRLTVV.

This clone was observed many times. This chain uses TRBV5-1 with TRBJ2-3, with 10 bases identical to TRBD2. After removal of 0 bases from V and 3 bases from J, the junction contained 7 bases not matched to a gene. This CDR3 contains 17 residues. Per the germline V gene, CDR1 is SGHRS and CDR2 is YFSETQ. The CDR3 spells CASSLVPSGSGTDTQYF. In DNA form, the CDR3 reads TGCGCCAGCAGCTTGGTTCCTAGCGGGAGTGGTACAGATACGCAGTATTTT.

The table lists this clone with many counts. The gene calls are TRBV4-1 and TRBJ1-5; no firm D call. This CDR3 is built from 15 residues. Germline lookup yields CDR1 MGHRA and CDR2 YSYEKL. V gave up 4 bases and J gave up 6 bases, with 16 bases separating them. DNA of the CDR3: TGCGCCAGCAGCCTCGACGATCGACCCGTTCAGCCCCAGCATTTT. This codes for CASSLDDRPVQPQHF.

At least ten counts were recorded for this clone. CDR3 in amino acids: CSARARDRLSNQPQHF. The DNA for the CDR3 is TGCAGTGCTAGAGCTCGGGACAGGCTAAGCAATCAGCCCCAGCATTTT. The chain is built from TRBV20-1 and TRBJ1-5, with 8 bases that match TRBD1. Germline loops: CDR1 DFQATT, CDR2 SNEGSKA (reference sequence). The trim removed 1 base at V and 1 base at J, leaving 6 bases unmatched. This CDR3 has 16 amino acids.

This clone was seen repeatedly, ten times or more. This chain uses TRBV14 with TRBJ1-2; a possible D gene is TRBD1 (5 bases). CDR1 and CDR2 from the germline V gene are SGHDN and FVKESK. The ends were cut back, 1 base at V and 10 bases at J, with 13 bases in the middle. CDR3 size: 13 residues. The CDR3 DNA is TGTGCCAGCAGCCAAGGCGGGGCTGTAGACTACACCTTC. Residues: CASSQGGAVDYTF.

This clone was recorded at least ten times. The sample contains more than one DNA sequence encoding this CDR3. This chain uses TRBV3-1 with TRBJ2-7; the D is unclear. Trimming took 3 bases from V and 7 from J, leaving 7 bases between them. CDR1 is LGHDT, CDR2 YNNKEL, per germline (reference sequence). The CDR3 sequence is 11 residues long. CDR3 sequence (DNA): TGTGCCAGCAGCCACTCCATGGAGCAGTACTTC. Its protein product is CASSHSMEQYF.

This clone was recorded many times. The V call is TRBV7-9, the J call TRBJ2-1; tentatively, D is TRBD1 (6 bases). V lost 5 bases and J lost 7, with 21 bases in between. CDR3 length: 16 residues. CDR1 and CDR2 (germline): SEHNR, FQNEAQ (reference sequence). The CDR3 sequence is CASSPRGARKTNEQFF. CDR3 DNA: TGTGCCAGCAGCCCCAGGGGCGCAAGAAAAACGAATGAGCAGTTCTTC.

This chain joins TRBV12-3 or TRBV12-4 and TRBJ2-6; D remains unclear. The V end lost 7 bases, the J end lost 6 bases, and 13 bases lay between the germline ends. The CDR3 length is 14 residues. The CDR3: CASIFKGLANVLTF. In DNA form, the CDR3 reads TGTGCCAGCATTTTTAAAGGTTTGGCCAACGTCCTGACTTTC.

This clone was counted ten times or more. This chain uses TRBV5-6 with TRBJ1-3; TRBD1 is a possible D gene (6 bases). The germline V gene has CDR1 SGHDT and CDR2 YYEEEE. The CDR3 has 14 amino acids. Trimming removed 5 bases from V and 1 base from J, with 10 bases in between. CDR3: CASRKTGSGNTIYF. Here the CDR3 DNA reads TGTGCCAGCAGAAAGACAGGTTCTGGAAACACCATATATTTT.

This clone was seen ten or more times. The V call is TRBV30, the J call TRBJ2-4, with D perhaps matching TRBD2 (5 bases). Trimming cost V 5 bases and J 0 bases, with 11 bases left between them. This CDR3 region has 14 residues. Germline CDR1 is GTSNPN and CDR2 is SVGIG (reference sequence). This CDR3 is CAWLSEGAKNIQYF. The CDR3 bases are TGTGCCTGGCTGTCAGAGGGAGCCAAAAACATTCAGTACTTC.

By proportion, this clone is medium-sized (0.01 to 0.1%). V usage is TRBV12-3 or TRBV12-4 and J usage is TRBJ1-1, with D unresolved. The CDR3 is made up of 13 amino acids. V lost 4 bases, J lost 4 bases, and 10 bases lay in between. CDR3 DNA: TGTGCCAGCAGTTCCAACCGGGGCACTGAAGCTTTCTTT. Protein: CASSSNRGTEAFF.